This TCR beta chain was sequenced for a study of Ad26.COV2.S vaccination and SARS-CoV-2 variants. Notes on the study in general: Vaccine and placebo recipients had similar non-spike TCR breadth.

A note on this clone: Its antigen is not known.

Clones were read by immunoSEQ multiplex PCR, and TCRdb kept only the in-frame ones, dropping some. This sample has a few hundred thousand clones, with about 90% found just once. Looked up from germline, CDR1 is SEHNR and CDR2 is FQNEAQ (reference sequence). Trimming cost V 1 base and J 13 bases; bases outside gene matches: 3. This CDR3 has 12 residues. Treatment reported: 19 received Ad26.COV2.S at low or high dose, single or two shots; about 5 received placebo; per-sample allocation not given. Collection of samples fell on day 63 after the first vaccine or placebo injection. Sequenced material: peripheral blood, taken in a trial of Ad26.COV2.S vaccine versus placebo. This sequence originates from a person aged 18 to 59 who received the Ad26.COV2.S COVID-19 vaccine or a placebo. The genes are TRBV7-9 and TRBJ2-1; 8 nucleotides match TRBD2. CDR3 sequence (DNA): TGTGCCAGCAGCTTAGAGCGGGGGCGACAGTTCTTC. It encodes CASSLERGRQFF.